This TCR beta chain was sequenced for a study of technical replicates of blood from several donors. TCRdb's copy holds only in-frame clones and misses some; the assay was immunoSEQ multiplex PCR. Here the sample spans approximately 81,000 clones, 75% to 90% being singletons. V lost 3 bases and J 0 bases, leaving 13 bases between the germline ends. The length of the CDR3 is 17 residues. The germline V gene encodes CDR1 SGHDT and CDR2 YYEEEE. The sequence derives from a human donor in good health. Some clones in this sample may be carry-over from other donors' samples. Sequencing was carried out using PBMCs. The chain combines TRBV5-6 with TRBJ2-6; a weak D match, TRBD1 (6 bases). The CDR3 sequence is CASSSPGQLSGANVLTF. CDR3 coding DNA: TGTGCCAGCAGCTCCCCAGGACAGCTCTCTGGGGCCAACGTCCTGACTTTC.